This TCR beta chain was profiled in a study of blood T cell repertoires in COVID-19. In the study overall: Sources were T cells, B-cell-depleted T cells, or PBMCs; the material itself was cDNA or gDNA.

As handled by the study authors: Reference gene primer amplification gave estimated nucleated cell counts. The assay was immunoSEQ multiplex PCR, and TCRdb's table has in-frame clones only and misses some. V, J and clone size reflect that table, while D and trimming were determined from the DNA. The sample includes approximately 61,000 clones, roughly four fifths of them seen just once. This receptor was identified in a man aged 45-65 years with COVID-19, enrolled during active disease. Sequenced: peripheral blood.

The CDR3 sequence: CASSFYAGEGVYEQFF. The CDR3 DNA reads TGTGCCAGCAGCTTTTACGCGGGGGAGGGGGTCTATGAGCAGTTCTTC. This chain links TRBV5-8 with TRBJ2-1; D might be TRBD2 (7 bases). The CDR3 runs to 16 residues. The V end was cut by 2 bases, the J end by 8 bases, with 20 bases between. CDR1 and CDR2 from the germline V gene are SGHTS and YDEGEE.